The 15 T cell receptor beta chains reported below all come from one sample, sequenced in a study of blood T cells in healthy people across ages (dated by TCRdb to about 2015). Library construction relied on 5' RACE. TCRdb shows the sequencer as Illumina HiSeq 2500. A second PCR of about 6 to 12 cycles was performed with a sample-barcoded 5' primer and a J-beta primer mix. The raw public reads went through TCRdb reprocessing: fastp at Q25, MiXCR clone calling, in-frame beta chains kept. When rows share a CDR3 protein, they turn into one entry using the most common DNA and genes. The sample table shows over 950,000 distinct CDR3 sequences, and about 51% are seen once. The ten largest clonotypes hold over 20% of the sample. Sequencing input: blood. The origin of the receptors is an older woman in good health.

This chain connects TRBV20-1 to TRBJ2-7, with a weak D call TRBD2 (6 bases). V gave up 4 bases and J gave up 7 bases, with 17 bases separating them. The CDR3 has 13 residues. In germline, CDR1 is DFQATT, CDR2 SNEGSKA (reference sequence). CDR3 protein: CSATGLLRNEQYF. DNA of the CDR3: TGCAGTGCTACGGGACTCCTACGGAATGAGCAGTACTTC.

The V call is TRBV5-5, the J call TRBJ2-7; D might be TRBD1 (7 bases). Germline-derived CDR1 and CDR2 are SGHKS and YYEKEE (reference sequence). CDR3 length: 15 residues. The V and J ends lost 6 bases and 0 bases respectively, with 16 bases between them. The DNA of the CDR3 is TGTGCCAGCAACGCGGGACAGTCTCGCTCCTACGAGCAGTACTTC. This codes for CASNAGQSRSYEQYF.

This clonotype turned up a few times. V and J are TRBV6-6 and TRBJ2-3, with 7 bases fitting TRBD2. The V and J ends lost 7 bases and 2 bases, in that order; junction bases with no gene match: 12. The germline CDR1 and CDR2 sequences are MNHNY and SVGAGI (reference sequence). CDR3 length equals 16 residues. The CDR3 DNA reads as TGTGCCAGCAAGAACCGGGGGAGCGGGAACACAGATACGCAGTATTTT. Translation: CASKNRGSGNTDTQYF.

This chain uses TRBV12-3 or TRBV12-4 with TRBJ2-1; 12 nucleotides agree with TRBD2. The CDR3 runs to 15 residues. The trim removed 8 bases at V and 10 bases at J, leaving 12 bases unmatched. The CDR3 nucleotides are TGTGCCAGCGGGGCTAGCGGGAGGGCTAGATGGGAGCAGTTCTTC. Amino acid sequence: CASGASGRARWEQFF.

The J gene is TRBJ2-1, the V gene TRBV4-3; no firm D call. CDR1 and CDR2 (germline): LGHNA, YSLEER. CDR3 length equals 14 residues. The V gene lost 5 bases and the J gene lost 5 bases, with 13 bases spanning the gap. CDR3 coding DNA: TGCGCCAGCAGCTTACGCACGTTTGACAATGAGCAGTTCTTC. As protein: CASSLRTFDNEQFF.

The CDR3 sequence is CASSLAARGDIQYF. In DNA, the CDR3 is TGCGCCAGCAGCTTGGCAGCCAGGGGAGACATTCAGTACTTC. This chain joins TRBV5-1 and TRBJ2-4; the D gene is possibly TRBD1 (6 bases). Germline loops: CDR1 SGHRS, CDR2 YFSETQ. Between the trimmed V and J ends, which lost 0 bases and 8 bases, there was a span of 12 bases. CDR3 length: 14 amino acids.

The rearrangement links TRBV3-1 to TRBJ1-4; no clear D gene. V lost 4 bases and J 5 bases, leaving 11 bases between the germline ends. Germline assignment: CDR1 LGHDT and CDR2 YNNKEL (reference sequence). The CDR3 spans 14 residues. This CDR3 is CASSPSNLNEKLFF. Here the CDR3 DNA reads TGTGCCAGCAGCCCCTCGAATCTAAATGAAAAACTGTTTTTT.

The V call is TRBV27, the J call TRBJ2-3, with D possibly TRBD2 on 6 matching bases. CDR1 and CDR2 from the germline V gene are MNHEY and SMNVEV (reference sequence). V was shortened by 7 bases and J by 6 bases, with 14 bases between the two germline ends. The CDR3 covers 13 residues. CDR3 sequence reads: CASTPWGVDTQYF. The CDR3 DNA follows: TGTGCCAGCACCCCATGGGGGGTGGATACGCAGTATTTT.

This clonotype has only one observation. The genes are TRBV7-6 and TRBJ2-2, with 8 bases identical to TRBD2. The CDR3 has 17 residues. The V and J ends lost 5 bases and 0 bases, in that order; junction bases with no gene match: 8. The germline V gene encodes CDR1 SGHVS and CDR2 FNYEAQ. CDR3 in amino acids: CASSPQAGGTNTGELFF. CDR3 in DNA: TGTGCCAGCAGCCCCCAGGCGGGGGGTACGAACACCGGGGAGCTGTTTTTT.

J is TRBJ2-7 and V is TRBV3-1; perhaps TRBD2 as D (5 bases). The germline V gene encodes CDR1 LGHDT and CDR2 YNNKEL (reference sequence). This CDR3 spans 13 amino acids. Between the trimmed V and J ends, which lost 3 bases and 0 bases, there was a span of 6 bases. The CDR3 region has the DNA TGTGCCAGCAGCCACGGGGACTCCTACGAGCAGTACTTC. Protein sequence: CASSHGDSYEQYF.

DNA of the CDR3: TGCAGCGTTGTGTCGCCGGATACGCAGTATTTT. Its translation is CSVVSPDTQYF. This chain uses TRBV29-1 with TRBJ2-3; D call uncertain. The germline gives CDR1 SQVTM, CDR2 ANQGSEA. Trimming pared 4 bases from V and 6 bases from J, leaving 8 bases between. CDR3 size: 11 residues.

This chain links TRBV7-8 with TRBJ2-5; D unclear. Deletions cut 4 bases from V and 0 bases from J, with 12 bases between. CDR1 and CDR2 from the germline V gene are SGHVS and FQNEAQ. The CDR3 covers 15 residues. The CDR3 spells CASSSDRVYQETQYF. In nucleotides, the CDR3 is TGTGCCAGCAGCTCGGACCGAGTGTACCAAGAGACCCAGTACTTC.

This clonotype was observed once. The rearrangement uses TRBV12-3 or TRBV12-4 and TRBJ2-3, with 7 bases identical to TRBD2. There are 16 residues in the CDR3. Trimming cost V 6 bases and J 3 bases; bases outside gene matches: 12. The CDR3 sequence: CASRLRGRALTDTQYF. In nucleotides, the CDR3 is TGTGCCAGCAGGTTACGAGGGAGGGCCCTTACAGATACGCAGTATTTT.

The chain is built from TRBV9 and TRBJ2-7, with D perhaps TRBD2 (5 bases). Between the trimmed V and J ends, which lost 1 base and 1 base, there was a span of 18 bases. This CDR3 has 17 amino acids. Per the germline V gene, CDR1 is SGDLS and CDR2 is YYNGEE. The CDR3: CASSVTPISARSYEQYF. CDR3 in DNA: TGTGCCAGCAGCGTAACCCCTATTAGCGCGCGGTCCTACGAGCAGTACTTC.

The genes are TRBV6-2 or TRBV6-3 and TRBJ1-2, with 11 bases that match TRBD1. CDR3 length: 13 amino acids. Germline assignment: CDR1 MNHEY and CDR2 SVGEGT. V lost 4 bases, J lost 7 bases, and 2 bases stayed unmatched. CDR3 nucleotides: TGTGCCAGCAGTTTGGACAGGGGGCTTGGCTACACCTTC. Amino acid sequence: CASSLDRGLGYTF.